The 5 T cell receptor beta chains in this list originate from one sample, sequenced in a study of cytotoxic CD8 clonotypes in ibrutinib-treated CLL. The assay was immunoSEQ multiplex PCR, and TCRdb's table has in-frame clones only and misses some. Found here are about 130,000 clones, over 75% of them singletons; the top ten hold roughly 1.9%. This specimen was PBMCs, taken after 24 months of ibrutinib treatment. Source of these receptors: a human donor with chronic lymphocytic leukemia.

The chain carries TRBV4-3 and TRBJ1-4, with D possibly matching TRBD1 (6 bases). The CDR3 has 14 amino acids. V was cut by 4 bases and J by 7 bases, with 13 bases left in between. The germline V gene encodes CDR1 LGHNA and CDR2 YSLEER. The CDR3 DNA follows: TGCGCCAGCAGCCTACAGGGAGTCGGTGAAAAACTGTTTTTT. Translating it yields CASSLQGVGEKLFF.

This chain joins TRBV6-4 and TRBJ1-2; 12 nucleotides match TRBD1. The CDR3 covers 14 residues. V dropped 3 bases and J dropped 8; count of bases not matched to a gene: 4. Germline V gene data show CDR1 as MRHNA and CDR2 as SNTAGT. The CDR3 nucleotides read TGTGCCAGCAGTGAGGGACAGGGGGCGCGAGGCTACACCTTC. It codes for CASSEGQGARGYTF.

The chain has TRBV9 and TRBJ1-3; no definite D call. This CDR3 is built from 16 residues. Germline CDR1 is SGDLS and CDR2 is YYNGEE. V was clipped by 0 bases and J by 0 bases, with 10 bases between them. The CDR3 region has the DNA TGTGCCAGCAGCGTAGCGGGCAGAACCTCTGGAAACACCATATATTTT. It encodes CASSVAGRTSGNTIYF. The full variable domain, rest sourced from reference TRBV9 and TRBJ1-3, is DSGVTQTPKHLITATGQRVTLRCSPRSGDLSVYWYQQSLDQGLQFLIQYYNGEERAKGNILERFSAQQFPDLHSELNLSSLELGDSALYFCASSVAGRTSGNTIYFGEGSWLTVV.

The rearrangement joins TRBV11-1 to TRBJ2-7; D is possibly TRBD1 (6 bases). The germline V gene encodes CDR1 SGHAT and CDR2 FQDESV (reference sequence). V was cut by 2 bases and J by 2 bases, with 13 bases left in between. CDR3 length equals 15 residues. The CDR3 bases are TGTGCCAGCAGCTTAATGGGGGCGCTTCCCTACGAGCAGTACTTC. The encoded protein is CASSLMGALPYEQYF.

The chain joins TRBV10-3 to TRBJ2-3; the D gene is possibly TRBD1 (6 bases). Germline CDR1 is ENHRY and CDR2 is SYGVKD. CDR3 size: 16 residues. Deletions cut 4 bases from V and 0 bases from J, with 14 bases between. The CDR3 sequence: CAISGGRGSSTDTQYF. In nucleotides, the CDR3 is TGTGCCATCAGTGGCGGCAGGGGTTCTAGCACAGATACGCAGTATTTT.